One and the same sample provided the 25 T cell receptor beta chains below, sequenced in a study of shared clonotypes between healthy human individuals. Using immunoSEQ multiplex PCR, the repertoire was profiled, and TCRdb retains in-frame clones only, with some absent. The sample shows a few million clones, approximately 93% of them seen only once. Sequencing was done on a sample of naive CD4+ T cells from PBMCs. The subset here: CD45RA+ positively selected. All receptors derive from a man between 18 and 29 years old in good health. Some clones in this sample may be carry-over from other donors' samples.

The rearrangement joins TRBV7-2 to TRBJ2-1; D gene ambiguous. The V gene lost 3 bases and the J gene lost 16 bases, with 16 bases spanning the gap. This CDR3 comprises 12 residues. CDR1 is SGHTA, CDR2 FQGNSA, per germline. The CDR3 region is CASSFGGPKGFF. The CDR3 region has the DNA TGTGCCAGCAGCTTTGGCGGTCCTAAGGGATTCTTC.

This clone was found once. CDR3 region: CASSFRLAGGRNEQFF. CDR3 in DNA: TGTGCCAGCAGTTTCAGGCTAGCGGGAGGGAGAAATGAGCAGTTCTTC. The chain is built from TRBV27 and TRBJ2-1, with TRBD2 matching over 12 bases. This CDR3 has 16 amino acids. Germline lookup yields CDR1 MNHEY and CDR2 SMNVEV (reference sequence). V shed 3 bases and J 7 bases; nucleotides not matched to a gene: 7.

The V and J genes are TRBV10-3 and TRBJ2-1, with 7 bases aligning to TRBD2. The V segment lost 4 bases and the J segment 7 bases; nucleotides outside the gene matches: 7. There are 14 residues in the CDR3. Germline lookup yields CDR1 ENHRY and CDR2 SYGVKD. The CDR3 here is CAISATGTMNEQFF. The CDR3 DNA reads TGTGCCATCAGTGCTACCGGGACTATGAATGAGCAGTTCTTC.

Only one count was recorded for this clone. V usage is TRBV7-2 and J usage is TRBJ2-7, with 7 positions matching TRBD2. The length of the CDR3 is 15 residues. The germline V gene encodes CDR1 SGHTA and CDR2 FQGNSA. Germline trimming cut 5 bases from V and 3 bases from J; bases unmatched to any gene: 10. Written as DNA, the CDR3 is TGTGCCAGCAGCCGTCGAACCGGGACTAACTACGAGCAGTACTTC. This codes for CASSRRTGTNYEQYF.

The DNA of the CDR3 is TGTGCCAGCAGCGTGGCCGGGACAGCTAACTATGGCTACACCTTC. It yields the protein CASSVAGTANYGYTF. The gene calls are TRBV7-2 and TRBJ1-2, with 7 positions matching TRBD1. The germline V gene encodes CDR1 SGHTA and CDR2 FQGNSA. The CDR3 runs to 15 residues. The V and J ends lost 5 bases and 0 bases, in that order; junction bases with no gene match: 6. The entire variable domain, with the rest obtained from reference TRBV7-2 and TRBJ1-2, is as follows: GAGVSQSPSNKVTEKGKDVELRCDPISGHTALYWYRQSLGQGLEFLIYFQGNSAPDKSGLPSDRFSAERTGGSVSTLTIQRTQQEDSAVYLCASSVAGTANYGYTFGSGTRLTVV.

The J gene is TRBJ1-5, the V gene TRBV6-5; D remains ambiguous. CDR1 MNHEY and CDR2 SVGAGI come from the germline V gene. The V end was cut by 2 bases, the J end by 0 bases, with 8 bases between. The length of the CDR3 is 15 residues. The CDR3 protein is CASSYAGNSNQPQHF. The CDR3 bases are TGTGCCAGCAGTTACGCCGGGAATAGCAATCAGCCCCAGCATTTT.

Concerning this clone itself: Other nucleotide sequences from this sample produce the same CDR3. J is TRBJ2-7 and V is TRBV7-2; 7 bases are a match to TRBD2. After removal of 5 bases from V and 4 bases from J, the junction contained 5 bases not matched to a gene. The CDR3 covers 13 residues. Germline V gene data show CDR1 as SGHTA and CDR2 as FQGNSA. In DNA form, the CDR3 reads TGTGCCAGCAGCCCTGCTAGCGGATACGAGCAGTACTTC. Translated, it gives CASSPASGYEQYF.

The J gene is TRBJ2-2, the V gene TRBV5-1; 8 nucleotides line up with TRBD2. Germline trimming cut 5 bases from V and 5 bases from J; bases unmatched to any gene: 11. The CDR3 is 16 residues long. Germline CDR1 and CDR2: SGHRS and YFSETQ. The CDR3 reads CASSREGSIGTGELFF. Here the CDR3 DNA reads TGCGCCAGCAGTCGGGAGGGTTCTATAGGTACCGGGGAGCTGTTTTTT.

The chain couples TRBV5-1 to TRBJ1-3, with D perhaps TRBD1 (6 bases). CDR1 is SGHRS and CDR2 is YFSETQ in the germline V gene. Trimming removed 1 base from V and 4 bases from J, with 9 bases in between. This CDR3 spans 14 amino acids. The CDR3 reads CASSLSTGGNTIYF. Here the CDR3 DNA reads TGCGCCAGCAGCTTGTCCACAGGGGGAAACACCATATATTTT.

The chain joins TRBV7-6 to TRBJ2-1, with 8 bases identical to TRBD2. The CDR3 totals 22 residues. Unmatched junction bases numbered 21, after V lost 2 bases and J lost 0 bases. Germline V lookup: CDR1 SGHVS, CDR2 FNYEAQ. The CDR3 DNA reads as TGTGCCAGCAGCTTAATCTTCACGGCGGGAGGCTCTATCACGAGCTCCTACAATGAGCAGTTCTTC. Protein product: CASSLIFTAGGSITSSYNEQFF. Supplemented by reference TRBV7-6 and TRBJ2-1, the full variable domain reads GAGVSQSPRYKVTKRGQDVALRCDPISGHVSLYWYRQALGQGPEFLTYFNYEAQQDKSGLPNDRFSAERPEGSISTLTIQRTEQRDSAMYRCASSLIFTAGGSITSSYNEQFFGPGTRLTVL.

The V call is TRBV5-1, the J call TRBJ2-5; possibly TRBD2 for D (6 bases). Deletions cut 0 bases from V and 4 bases from J, with 19 bases between. CDR1 is SGHRS and CDR2 is YFSETQ in the germline V gene. The CDR3 is made up of 17 amino acids. The CDR3 region has the DNA TGCGCCAGCAGCTTGGAACCCTTGGGGGGTAGTGGAGAGACCCAGTACTTC. This sequence encodes CASSLEPLGGSGETQYF.

The chain is built from TRBV27 and TRBJ1-5; tentatively, D is TRBD1 (5 bases). Per the germline V gene, CDR1 is MNHEY and CDR2 is SMNVEV (reference sequence). The V end was cut by 6 bases, the J end by 3 bases, with 18 bases between. This CDR3 is built from 16 residues. CDR3 residues: CASRSTYRPNNQPQHF. The CDR3, as DNA: TGTGCCAGCAGGTCTACCTACAGGCCGAACAATCAGCCCCAGCATTTT.

This sequence joins TRBV11-2 and TRBJ2-3, with TRBD2 matching 8 bases. This CDR3 is built from 17 residues. The germline V gene encodes CDR1 SGHAT and CDR2 FQNNGV. V lost 5 bases, J lost 7 bases, and 17 bases stayed unmatched. DNA for the CDR3: TGTGCCAGCAGCCGATCTCCGGGACTAGTTGTCGGGAATACGCAGTATTTT. Protein: CASSRSPGLVVGNTQYF.

This clone was observed a single time. The chain is built from TRBV25-1 and TRBJ2-7, with D possibly TRBD1 on 6 matching bases. The germline V gene encodes CDR1 MGHDK and CDR2 SYGVNS. The V end was cut by 4 bases, the J end by 5 bases, with 12 bases between. The length of the CDR3 is 13 residues. The CDR3 nucleotides are TGTGCCAGCAGTGTGGGGGCGAGGGACGAGCAGTACTTC. It codes for CASSVGARDEQYF.

The chain carries TRBV28 and TRBJ1-3; a weak D match, TRBD1 (5 bases). Trimming took 5 bases from V and 6 from J, leaving 14 bases between them. The germline gives CDR1 MDHEN, CDR2 SYDVKM. The CDR3 spans 14 residues. The CDR3 DNA follows: TGTGCCAGCAGTCCCGCGGGGGGAGAAAACACCATATATTTT. Translated, it gives CASSPAGGENTIYF.

The V gene is TRBV30, the J gene TRBJ2-1; 9 bases match TRBD2. V lost 3 bases to trimming and J lost 9 bases; unmatched junction nucleotides: 9. CDR3 length equals 14 residues. Germline CDR1 and CDR2: GTSNPN and SVGIG (reference sequence). In DNA form, the CDR3 reads TGTGCCTGGAGCGCGTTAGCGGGGGTGCTTGAGCAGTTCTTC. Protein sequence: CAWSALAGVLEQFF.

The chain has TRBV6-4 and TRBJ1-5; D gene ambiguous. Germline V CDR1 and CDR2: MRHNA, SNTAGT. Deletions cut 0 bases from V and 4 bases from J, with 7 bases between. The CDR3 runs 14 residues. In DNA form, the CDR3 reads TGTGCCAGCAGTGACTCAGGTAAGAATCAGCCCCAGCATTTT. Translation gives CASSDSGKNQPQHF.

The V gene is TRBV18, the J gene TRBJ1-4; D call uncertain. CDR1 and CDR2 from the germline V gene are KGHSH and LQKENI. Trimming took off 0 bases at V and 8 bases at J, with 16 bases between the two ends. The CDR3 is made up of 16 amino acids. For the CDR3, the DNA is TGTGCCAGCTCACCACCGGTTACAAGGCGGGAAGAAAAACTGTTTTTT. This translates into CASSPPVTRREEKLFF.

This clone has just one count. CDR3 amino acids: CASSWGQGDTEAFF. The CDR3 coding sequence is TGCGCCAGCAGCTGGGGACAGGGGGACACTGAAGCTTTCTTT. This sequence joins TRBV5-1 and TRBJ1-1, with 11 bases that match TRBD1. Germline V gene lookup returns CDR1 SGHRS and CDR2 YFSETQ. This CDR3 has 14 residues. Unmatched junction bases numbered 1, after V lost 3 bases and J lost 3 bases.

The chain links TRBV11-2 to TRBJ1-1; D unclear. The germline V gene has CDR1 SGHAT and CDR2 FQNNGV. This CDR3 is 15 amino acids long. V was clipped by 5 bases and J by 8 bases, with 21 bases between them. The CDR3, as DNA: TGTGCCAGCAGCCCCACCCCCCTTGGGCAATCCGAAGCTTTCTTT. Protein product: CASSPTPLGQSEAFF.

This clone was detected only once. The chain uses TRBV15 and TRBJ2-3, with 8 bases identical to TRBD2. The germline V gene has CDR1 LNHNV and CDR2 YYDKDF (reference sequence). CDR3 length: 16 amino acids. After removal of 5 bases from V and 3 bases from J, the junction contained 10 bases not matched to a gene. CDR3 in DNA: TGTGCCACCAGCCCGCCGGGACTAGGTATGACAGATACGCAGTATTTT. This gives the protein CATSPPGLGMTDTQYF.

This clone was seen just once. The gene calls are TRBV19 and TRBJ1-5; no reliable D call. In germline, CDR1 is LNHDA, CDR2 SQIVND (reference sequence). Trimming took 5 bases from V and 6 from J, leaving 17 bases between them. CDR3 size: 15 residues. The CDR3 is CASSPRDGLPQPQHF. CDR3 sequence (DNA): TGTGCCAGTAGTCCCCGGGATGGGTTACCTCAGCCCCAGCATTTT.

With respect to this clone: This specimen includes other DNA sequences encoding the same CDR3. The gene calls are TRBV28 and TRBJ1-3; tentatively, D is TRBD1 (5 bases). This CDR3 has 15 amino acids. CDR1 is MDHEN and CDR2 is SYDVKM in the germline V gene. V lost 2 bases and J lost 2, with 10 bases in between. The CDR3 coding sequence is TGTGCCAGCAGTTTAGGTGGGGGGGCTGGAAACACCATATATTTT. Encoded protein: CASSLGGGAGNTIYF.

The V and J genes are TRBV2 and TRBJ2-1, with 9 nucleotides matching TRBD2. V lost 8 bases, J lost 2 bases, and 13 bases stayed unmatched. Germline V CDR1 and CDR2: SNHLY, FYNNEI. The CDR3 loop spans 17 amino acids. CDR3 amino acids: CASGRLPAGGTYNEQFF. CDR3 nucleotide sequence: TGTGCCAGCGGACGCCTTCCGGCGGGAGGGACCTACAATGAGCAGTTCTTC.

The V gene is TRBV10-3, the J gene TRBJ1-1; D is ambiguous. There are 15 residues in the CDR3. Germline V lookup: CDR1 ENHRY, CDR2 SYGVKD. The germline V and J ends were trimmed by 6 bases and 5 bases, with 19 bases remaining between them. CDR3 protein: CAISETDRAGTEAFF. The CDR3 DNA reads as TGTGCCATCAGCGAAACCGATAGGGCCGGAACTGAAGCTTTCTTT.